This is a list of T cell receptor beta chains from one sample in a study of neurological immune-mediated disorders. MiXCR was run by TCRdb on the 5' RACE reads, yielding one entry per CDR3 protein. The sample has about 48,000 distinct CDR3 sequences, roughly 23% seen once. Sequenced material: PBMCs. The receptors shown here come from a woman in her 70s in good health. Both conserved end residues are part of each CDR3. The D gene is left open where the match is weak. A row's size may be missing; if present it is once, few, many or a size class.

>TRBD2|TRBJ2-2|few|TRBV3-1
TGTGCCAGCAGCCAGGCTGGACTAGCCGGGGAGCTGTTTTTT
CASSQAGLAGELFF
>TRBD1|TRBJ1-1|.|TRBV20-1
TGCAGTGCCTCGACAGGGCGGAACACTGAAGCTTTCTTT
CSASTGRNTEAFF
>.|TRBJ1-3|many|TRBV7-2
TGTGCCAGCAGCCCAGAAAGCTCTGGAAACACCATATATTTT
CASSPESSGNTIYF
>TRBD2|TRBJ2-3|many|TRBV7-6
TGTGCCAGCAGCTCCCGATCTAGCGGAACTTCCACAGATACGCAGTATTTT
CASSSRSSGTSTDTQYF
>TRBD1|TRBJ2-7|many|TRBV12-3/TRBV12-4
TGTGCCAGCAGCCTGGGACAGAGAACAGGGCAGTACTTC
CASSLGQRTGQYF
>.|TRBJ2-7|many|TRBV5-1
TGCGCCAGCAGCTTGGCCAATGGGGCCTACGAGCAGTACTTC
CASSLANGAYEQYF
>TRBD2|TRBJ2-7|many|TRBV7-2
TGTGCCAGCACCCCGAAGGGCGGGAGCCTGGGGGGGGAGCAGTACTTC
CASTPKGGSLGGEQYF
>TRBD1|TRBJ2-7|.|TRBV27
TGTGCCAGCAGTCGGACAGGGGGTACATCCTACGAGCAGTACTTC
CASSRTGGTSYEQYF
>.|TRBJ1-1|.|TRBV29-1
TGCAGATTTTTCGGGGGACGACAGGTGAACACTGAAGCTTTCTTT
CRFFGGRQVNTEAFF
>.|TRBJ2-2|.|TRBV2
TGTGCCAGCAGTGGGACCGGGGCCGGGGAGCTGTTTTTT
CASSGTGAGELFF